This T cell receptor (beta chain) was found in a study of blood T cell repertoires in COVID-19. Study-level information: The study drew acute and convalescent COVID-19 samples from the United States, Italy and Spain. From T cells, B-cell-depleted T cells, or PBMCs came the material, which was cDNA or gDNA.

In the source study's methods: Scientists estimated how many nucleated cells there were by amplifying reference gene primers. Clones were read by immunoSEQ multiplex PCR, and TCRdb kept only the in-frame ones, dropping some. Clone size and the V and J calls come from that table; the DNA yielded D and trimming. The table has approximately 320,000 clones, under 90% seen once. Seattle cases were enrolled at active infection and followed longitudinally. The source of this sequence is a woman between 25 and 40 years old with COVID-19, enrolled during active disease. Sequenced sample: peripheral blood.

The CDR3 DNA reads as TGTGCCAGCTCACCTCCGACCGGGACAGCGAGCTCCTATAATTCACCCCTCCACTTT. Translated, it gives CASSPPTGTASSYNSPLHF. The chain is built from TRBV18 and TRBJ1-6; TRBD1 matches at 7 bases. The V and J ends lost 3 bases and 0 bases, in that order; junction bases with no gene match: 11. Germline loops: CDR1 KGHSH, CDR2 LQKENI. This CDR3 has 19 residues.